This TCR beta chain was obtained from a study of cytomegalovirus exposure and HLA in healthy donors. Study conclusions and caveats: Immune exposure information available was restricted to CMV serostatus. A classifier reportedly called cytomegalovirus status with high sensitivity and specificity. When analyzed later, a missense DCLRE1C variant was found to be linked to TCR beta V- and J-gene trimming.

J lost 4 bases, V lost 6 bases, and 4 bases had no gene match. Germline V gives CDR1 SGHRS, CDR2 YFSETQ. This CDR3 has 13 residues. With regard to this clone: The antigen remains unidentified.

The PCR contained 60 Vbeta and 13 Jbeta primers. The protocol was immunoSEQ multiplex PCR, while the TCRdb copy is restricted to in-frame clones and leaves out a portion. The table shows 150,000 to 180,000 clones, with roughly 79% occurring only once. The TCR originated in a man aged 18 to 30 in good health and CMV-seronegative. The rearrangement uses TRBV5-1 and TRBJ2-3; the match to TRBD1 covers 8 bases. The sequenced material came from PBMCs. The CDR3 loop is CASKGQVADTQYF. For the CDR3, the DNA is TGCGCCAGCAAGGGACAGGTAGCAGATACGCAGTATTTT.